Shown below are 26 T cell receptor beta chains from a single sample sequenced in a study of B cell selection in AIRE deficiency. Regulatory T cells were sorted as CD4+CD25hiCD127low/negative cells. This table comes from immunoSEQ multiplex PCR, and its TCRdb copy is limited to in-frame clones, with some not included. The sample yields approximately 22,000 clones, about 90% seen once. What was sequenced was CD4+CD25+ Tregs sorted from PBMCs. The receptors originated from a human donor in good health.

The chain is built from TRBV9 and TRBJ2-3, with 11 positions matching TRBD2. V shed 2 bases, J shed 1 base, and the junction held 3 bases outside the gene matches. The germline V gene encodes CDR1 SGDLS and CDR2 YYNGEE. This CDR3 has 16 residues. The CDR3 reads CASSVPTSGGTDTQYF. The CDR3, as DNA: TGTGCCAGCAGCGTCCCGACTAGCGGGGGCACAGATACGCAGTATTTT.

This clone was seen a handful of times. The CDR3 DNA reads as TGTGCCAGCAGCTGGCAGGGGGGGCGAAACACCGGGGAGCTGTTTTTT. It translates to CASSWQGGRNTGELFF. V gene TRBV7-2 combines with J gene TRBJ2-2; D may be TRBD1 or TRBD2 (7 bases each). The length of the CDR3 is 16 residues. Trimming took 4 bases from V and 2 from J, leaving 14 bases between them. From germline, CDR1 is SGHTA and CDR2 FQGNSA. The variable domain in full, completed from reference TRBV7-2 and TRBJ2-2, reads GAGVSQSPSNKVTEKGKDVELRCDPISGHTALYWYRQSLGQGLEFLIYFQGNSAPDKSGLPSDRFSAERTGGSVSTLTIQRTQQEDSAVYLCASSWQGGRNTGELFFGEGSRLTVL.

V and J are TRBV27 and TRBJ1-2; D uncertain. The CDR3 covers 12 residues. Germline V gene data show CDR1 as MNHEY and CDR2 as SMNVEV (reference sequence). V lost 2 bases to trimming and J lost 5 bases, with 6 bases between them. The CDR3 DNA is TGTGCCAGCAGTTTAGCAGGATATGGCTACACCTTC. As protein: CASSLAGYGYTF.

CDR3 loop: CASSLGGLADGANVLTF. The CDR3 DNA reads as TGCGCCAGCAGCCTTGGGGGGTTGGCGGATGGGGCCAACGTCCTGACTTTC. This sequence joins TRBV5-1 and TRBJ2-6; D is perhaps TRBD2 (6 bases). Germline CDR1 reads SGHRS; CDR2 reads YFSETQ. CDR3 length: 17 amino acids. V was shortened by 4 bases and J by 3 bases, with 17 bases between the two germline ends.

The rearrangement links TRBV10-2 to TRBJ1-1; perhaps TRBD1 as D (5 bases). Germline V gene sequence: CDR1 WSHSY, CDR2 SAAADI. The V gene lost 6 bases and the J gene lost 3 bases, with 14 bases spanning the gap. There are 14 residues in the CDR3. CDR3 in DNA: TGCGCCAGCAGGGTCAGGGTTGGGGACACTGAAGCTTTCTTT. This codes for CASRVRVGDTEAFF.

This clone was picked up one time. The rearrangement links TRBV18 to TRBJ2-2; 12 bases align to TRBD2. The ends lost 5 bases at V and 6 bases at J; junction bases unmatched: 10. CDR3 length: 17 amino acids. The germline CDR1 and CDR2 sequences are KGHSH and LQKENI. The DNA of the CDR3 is TGTGCCAGCTCAAAGACCGTGACTAGCGGGAGCCCCGGGGAGCTGTTTTTT. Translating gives CASSKTVTSGSPGELFF.

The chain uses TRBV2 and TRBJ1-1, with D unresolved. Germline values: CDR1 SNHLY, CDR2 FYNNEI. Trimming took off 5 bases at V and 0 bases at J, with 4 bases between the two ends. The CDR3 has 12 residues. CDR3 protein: CASSLMNTEAFF. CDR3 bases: TGTGCCAGCAGTCTTATGAACACTGAAGCTTTCTTT.

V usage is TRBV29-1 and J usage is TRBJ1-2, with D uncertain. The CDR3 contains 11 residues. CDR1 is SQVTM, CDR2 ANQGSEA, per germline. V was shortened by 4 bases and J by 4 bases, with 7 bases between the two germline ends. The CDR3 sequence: CSVGSGYGYTF. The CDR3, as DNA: TGCAGCGTTGGGTCCGGCTATGGCTACACCTTC.

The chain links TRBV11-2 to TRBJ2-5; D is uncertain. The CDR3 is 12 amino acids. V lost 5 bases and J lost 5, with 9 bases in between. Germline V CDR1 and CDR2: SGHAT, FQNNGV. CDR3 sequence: CASSTSEETQYF. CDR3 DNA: TGTGCCAGCAGCACAAGCGAGGAGACCCAGTACTTC.

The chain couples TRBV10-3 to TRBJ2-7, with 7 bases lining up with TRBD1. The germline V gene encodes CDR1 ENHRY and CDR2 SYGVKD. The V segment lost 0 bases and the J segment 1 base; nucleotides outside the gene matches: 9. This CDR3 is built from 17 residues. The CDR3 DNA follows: TGTGCCATCAGTGAGTCAACCCCGGGGACAGCTTCCTACGAGCAGTACTTC. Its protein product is CAISESTPGTASYEQYF.

The CDR3 region is CASSPGELDYGYTF. The CDR3 DNA follows: TGTGCCAGCAGCCCCGGGGAGTTGGACTATGGCTACACCTTC. The rearrangement uses TRBV9 and TRBJ1-2; D unresolved. The germline V gene has CDR1 SGDLS and CDR2 YYNGEE. The V and J ends lost 4 bases and 3 bases respectively, with 13 bases between them. The CDR3 extends over 14 amino acids.

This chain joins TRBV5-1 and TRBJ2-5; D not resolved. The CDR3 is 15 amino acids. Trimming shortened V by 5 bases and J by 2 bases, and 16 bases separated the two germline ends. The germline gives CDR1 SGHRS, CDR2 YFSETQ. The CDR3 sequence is CASSRSGPIQETQYF. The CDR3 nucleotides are TGCGCCAGCAGTCGTTCCGGACCGATACAAGAGACCCAGTACTTC.

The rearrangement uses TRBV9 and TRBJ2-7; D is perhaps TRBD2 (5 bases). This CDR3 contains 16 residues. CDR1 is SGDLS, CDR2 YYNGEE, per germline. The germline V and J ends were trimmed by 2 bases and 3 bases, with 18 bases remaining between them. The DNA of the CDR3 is TGTGCCAGCAGCGTTCCGAATGTACCCCGGGGCTACGAGCAGTACTTC. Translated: CASSVPNVPRGYEQYF.

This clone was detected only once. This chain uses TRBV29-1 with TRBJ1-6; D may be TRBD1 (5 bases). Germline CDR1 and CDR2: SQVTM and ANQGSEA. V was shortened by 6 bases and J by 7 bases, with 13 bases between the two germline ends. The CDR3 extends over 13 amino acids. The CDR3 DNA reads TGCAGCGTCCGACTTAGGGGCAATTCACCCCTCCACTTT. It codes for CSVRLRGNSPLHF.

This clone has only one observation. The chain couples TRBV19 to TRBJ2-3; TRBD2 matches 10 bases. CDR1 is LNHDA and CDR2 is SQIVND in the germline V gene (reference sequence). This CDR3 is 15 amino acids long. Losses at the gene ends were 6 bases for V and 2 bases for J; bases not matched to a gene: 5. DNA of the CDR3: TGTGCCAGTAGACCGGGACTAGCGAACACAGATACGCAGTATTTT. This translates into CASRPGLANTDTQYF.

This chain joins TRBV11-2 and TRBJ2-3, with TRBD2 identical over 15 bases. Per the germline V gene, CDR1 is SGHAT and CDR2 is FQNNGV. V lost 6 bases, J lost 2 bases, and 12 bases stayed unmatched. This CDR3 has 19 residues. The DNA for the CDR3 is TGTGCCAGCAGACCCCGGACTAGCGGGGGGGAGTATTCCACAGATACGCAGTATTTT. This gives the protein CASRPRTSGGEYSTDTQYF.

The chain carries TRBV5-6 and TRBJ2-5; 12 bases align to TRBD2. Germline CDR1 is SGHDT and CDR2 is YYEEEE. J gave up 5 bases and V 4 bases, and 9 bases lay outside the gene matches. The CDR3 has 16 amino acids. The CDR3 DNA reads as TGTGCCAGCAGCCCCGTGCTAGCGGGAGGGGGCGAGACCCAGTACTTC. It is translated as CASSPVLAGGGETQYF.

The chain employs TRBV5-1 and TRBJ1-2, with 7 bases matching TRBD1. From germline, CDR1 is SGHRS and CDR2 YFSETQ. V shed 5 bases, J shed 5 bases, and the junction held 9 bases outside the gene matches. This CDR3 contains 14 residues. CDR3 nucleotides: TGCGCCAGCAGTCCCAGGACAGGATCGTATGGCTACACCTTC. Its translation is CASSPRTGSYGYTF.

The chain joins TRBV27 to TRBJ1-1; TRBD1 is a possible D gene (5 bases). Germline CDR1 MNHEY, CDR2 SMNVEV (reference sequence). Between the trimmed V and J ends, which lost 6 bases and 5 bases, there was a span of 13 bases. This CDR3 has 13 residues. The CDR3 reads CASRRWGGTEAFF. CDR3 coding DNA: TGTGCCAGCAGGAGATGGGGGGGGACTGAAGCTTTCTTT.

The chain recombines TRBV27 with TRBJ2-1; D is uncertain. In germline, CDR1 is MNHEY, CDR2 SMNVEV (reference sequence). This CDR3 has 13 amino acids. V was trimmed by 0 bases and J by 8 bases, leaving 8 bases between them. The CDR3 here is CASSLSSGDEQFF. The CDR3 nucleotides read TGTGCCAGCAGTTTATCATCTGGTGATGAGCAGTTCTTC.

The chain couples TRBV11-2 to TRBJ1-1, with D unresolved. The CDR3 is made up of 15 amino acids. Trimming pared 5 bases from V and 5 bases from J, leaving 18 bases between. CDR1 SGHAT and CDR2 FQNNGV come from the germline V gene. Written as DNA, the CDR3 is TGTGCCAGCAGCCGACGGTGGGTTAAAACAACTGAAGCTTTCTTT. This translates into CASSRRWVKTTEAFF.

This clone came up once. The CDR3 DNA follows: TGTGCCAGCAGTGAACTAGCGGGGGGCTACGAGCAGTACTTC. It codes for CASSELAGGYEQYF. The chain combines TRBV6-1 with TRBJ2-7; 11 bases are a match to TRBD2. Trimming took 2 bases from V and 3 from J; bases not matched to a gene: 0. Germline CDR1 reads MNHNS; CDR2 reads SASEGT. The CDR3 is 14 amino acids.

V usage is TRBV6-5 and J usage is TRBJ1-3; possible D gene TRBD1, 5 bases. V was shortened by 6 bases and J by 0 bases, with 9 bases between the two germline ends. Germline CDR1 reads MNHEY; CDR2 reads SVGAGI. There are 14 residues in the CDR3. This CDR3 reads CASSLGHSGNTIYF. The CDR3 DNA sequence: TGTGCCAGCAGCCTAGGACACTCTGGAAACACCATATATTTT.

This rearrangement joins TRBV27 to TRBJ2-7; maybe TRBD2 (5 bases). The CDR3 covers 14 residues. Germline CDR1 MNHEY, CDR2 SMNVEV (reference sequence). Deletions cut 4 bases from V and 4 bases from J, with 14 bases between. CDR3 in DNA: TGTGCCAGCAGTTCCCGACTAAGTGGATACGAGCAGTACTTC. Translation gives CASSSRLSGYEQYF.

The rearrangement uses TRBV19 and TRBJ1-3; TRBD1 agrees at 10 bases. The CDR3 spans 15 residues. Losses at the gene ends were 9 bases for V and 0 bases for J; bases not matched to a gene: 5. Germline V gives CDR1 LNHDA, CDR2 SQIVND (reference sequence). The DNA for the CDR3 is TGTGCCAGCCTGCGGACAGGGGGCTCTGGAAACACCATATATTTT. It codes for CASLRTGGSGNTIYF.

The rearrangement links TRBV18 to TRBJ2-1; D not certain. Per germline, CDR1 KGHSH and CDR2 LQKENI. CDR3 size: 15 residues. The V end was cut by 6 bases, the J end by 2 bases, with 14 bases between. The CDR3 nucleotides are TGTGCCAGCTCGCCGGACCAGTCCCCCTACAATGAGCAGTTCTTC. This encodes CASSPDQSPYNEQFF.